The 27 T cell receptor beta chains in this list originate from one sample, sequenced in a study of blood T cell repertoires in COVID-19. The assay was immunoSEQ multiplex PCR, and TCRdb's table has in-frame clones only and misses some. The sample yields 80,000 to 100,000 clones, around nine tenths seen once. The sequenced material came from peripheral blood. The origin of the receptors is a middle-aged man with acute or convalescent COVID-19.

This clone was seen only a few times. The chain joins TRBV9 to TRBJ2-1; 10 bases are shared with TRBD2. CDR1 SGDLS and CDR2 YYNGEE come from the germline V gene. This CDR3 has 14 residues. V was clipped by 4 bases and J by 16 bases; unmatched bases: 14. The CDR3 loop is CASSPQTASGRIFF. DNA of the CDR3: TGTGCCAGCAGCCCACAAACGGCTAGCGGGAGAATCTTCTTC.

The chain recombines TRBV13 with TRBJ2-1; D is possibly TRBD2 (6 bases). The CDR3 is 14 residues long. V lost 5 bases and J lost 7, with 15 bases in between. Germline V lookup: CDR1 PRHDT, CDR2 FYEKMQ (reference sequence). The CDR3 protein is CASSPGSGGNEQFF. The CDR3 DNA is TGTGCCAGCAGCCCCGGGAGCGGCGGGAATGAGCAGTTCTTC.

This clone has just one count. The rearrangement uses TRBV5-6 and TRBJ1-2; 7 nucleotides line up with TRBD1. CDR3 length: 14 amino acids. Per the germline V gene, CDR1 is SGHDT and CDR2 is YYEEEE. Losses at the gene ends were 5 bases for V and 3 bases for J; bases not matched to a gene: 7. The CDR3 DNA reads as TGTGCCAGCAGTCGACAGGGTTTAGACTATGGCTACACCTTC. Protein product: CASSRQGLDYGYTF.

This sequence joins TRBV6-2 or TRBV6-3 and TRBJ2-1; D possibly corresponds to TRBD2 (5 bases). Trimming shortened V by 5 bases and J by 11 bases, and 16 bases separated the two germline ends. The germline CDR1 and CDR2 sequences are MNHEY and SVGEGT. The CDR3 loop spans 13 amino acids. The CDR3: CASSLSGSNQQFF. The CDR3 coding sequence is TGTGCCAGCAGTCTAAGCGGTTCAAATCAGCAGTTCTTC.

This chain uses TRBV19 with TRBJ1-1; 10 positions match TRBD1. This CDR3 spans 14 amino acids. Germline CDR1 is LNHDA and CDR2 is SQIVND (reference sequence). J lost 6 bases, V lost 3 bases, and 4 bases had no gene match. The CDR3 here is CASSIGDRGSEAFF. The CDR3 DNA reads as TGTGCCAGTAGTATTGGGGACAGGGGCTCTGAAGCTTTCTTT.

This chain links TRBV19 with TRBJ2-2, with 9 bases that match TRBD2. Germline lookup yields CDR1 LNHDA and CDR2 SQIVND (reference sequence). The V segment lost 5 bases and the J segment 1 base; nucleotides outside the gene matches: 5. This CDR3 comprises 16 residues. DNA for the CDR3: TGTGCCAGTAGTCTTTTGACTAGCGGGAACACCGGGGAGCTGTTTTTT. As protein: CASSLLTSGNTGELFF.

The rearrangement uses TRBV4-1 and TRBJ2-4, with TRBD1 as a possible D gene (6 bases). The CDR3 is made up of 16 amino acids. V was clipped by 1 base and J by 5 bases, with 15 bases between them. From germline, CDR1 is MGHRA and CDR2 YSYEKL. The CDR3: CASSQGEQGSQNIQYF. CDR3 in DNA: TGCGCCAGCAGCCAAGGCGAACAGGGTAGTCAAAACATTCAGTACTTC.

This chain connects TRBV5-4 to TRBJ1-2; D gene unclear. Germline V gives CDR1 SGHNT, CDR2 YYREEE (reference sequence). The CDR3 is 14 residues long. V gave up 0 bases and J gave up 3 bases, with 9 bases separating them. DNA of the CDR3: TGTGCCAGCAGCTTGGCCTCAGGCGACTATGGCTACACCTTC. Its translation is CASSLASGDYGYTF.

The rearrangement uses TRBV11-2 and TRBJ1-4; 8 bases match TRBD1. The V segment lost 5 bases and the J segment 5 bases; nucleotides outside the gene matches: 10. Germline values: CDR1 SGHAT, CDR2 FQNNGV. This CDR3 spans 16 amino acids. The CDR3 DNA reads as TGTGCCAGCAGCCCAAGGGGGACAGGTGTAAATGAAAAACTGTTTTTT. Translating it yields CASSPRGTGVNEKLFF.

V and J are TRBV5-1 and TRBJ1-1; TRBD1 might be the D (6 bases). CDR1 SGHRS and CDR2 YFSETQ come from the germline V gene. The length of the CDR3 is 13 residues. V was trimmed by 0 bases and J by 5 bases, leaving 8 bases between them. The CDR3 sequence: CASSLDTGTEAFF. In nucleotides, the CDR3 is TGCGCCAGCAGCTTGGATACAGGGACTGAAGCTTTCTTT. Drawing the rest from reference TRBV5-1 and TRBJ1-1, the complete variable domain is KAGVTQTPRYLIKTRGQQVTLSCSPISGHRSVSWYQQTPGQGLQFLFEYFSETQRNKGNFPGRFSGRQFSNSRSEMNVSTLELGDSALYLCASSLDTGTEAFFGQGTRLTVV.

V is TRBV12-3 or TRBV12-4 and J is TRBJ2-1, with D possibly TRBD2 on 5 matching bases. CDR3 length: 13 amino acids. Trimming pared 5 bases from V and 10 bases from J, leaving 15 bases between. The CDR3 loop is CASSPRTGSEQFF. In DNA form, the CDR3 reads TGTGCCAGCAGTCCTCGGACTGGTTCAGAGCAGTTCTTC.

This chain links TRBV30 with TRBJ2-2; D gene uncertain. The germline gives CDR1 GTSNPN, CDR2 SVGIG (reference sequence). V was cut by 0 bases and J by 8 bases, with 10 bases left in between. The CDR3 contains 13 residues. In DNA form, the CDR3 reads TGTGCCTGGAGTGTAAGCCTTTTTGGGGAGCTGTTTTTT. It specifies CAWSVSLFGELFF.

V usage is TRBV27 and J usage is TRBJ1-2; weak D call: TRBD1 (5 bases). Germline-derived CDR1 and CDR2 are MNHEY and SMNVEV (reference sequence). There are 11 residues in the CDR3. V was trimmed by 8 bases and J by 7 bases, leaving 11 bases between them. The CDR3 loop is CASGRGGGYTF. The CDR3 coding sequence is TGTGCCAGCGGGAGGGGTGGTGGCTACACCTTC.

The chain joins TRBV25-1 to TRBJ1-5; D remains ambiguous. The V gene lost 5 bases and the J gene lost 0 bases, with 11 bases spanning the gap. The germline V gene has CDR1 MGHDK and CDR2 SYGVNS. There are 15 residues in the CDR3. The CDR3: CASSQTGYSNQPQHF. The DNA of the CDR3 is TGTGCCAGCAGTCAAACGGGTTATAGCAATCAGCCCCAGCATTTT.

This clone was observed once. The rearrangement joins TRBV27 to TRBJ2-3; maybe TRBD2 (6 bases). The germline V and J ends were trimmed by 4 bases and 1 base, with 18 bases remaining between them. From germline, CDR1 is MNHEY and CDR2 SMNVEV (reference sequence). This CDR3 is built from 17 residues. The CDR3 sequence is CASSSITGGFRTDTQYF. CDR3 DNA: TGTGCCAGCAGTTCTATAACAGGAGGGTTCCGCACAGATACGCAGTATTTT.

This rearrangement joins TRBV11-1 to TRBJ1-2; 8 bases are a match to TRBD1. Trimming cost V 5 bases and J 8 bases; bases outside gene matches: 10. Germline CDR1 reads SGHAT; CDR2 reads FQDESV (reference sequence). The CDR3 has 14 amino acids. CDR3: CASSQGTGGSGYTF. CDR3 nucleotides: TGTGCCAGCAGCCAAGGGACAGGCGGTTCGGGCTACACCTTC. Based on the CDR3 plus reference TRBV11-1 and TRBJ1-2, the full variable domain is EAEVAQSPRYKITEKSQAVAFWCDPISGHATLYWYRQILGQGPELLVQFQDESVVDDSQLPKDRFSAERLKGVDSTLKIQPAELGDSAMYLCASSQGTGGSGYTFGSGTRLTVV.

This clone was seen just once. This chain links TRBV24-1 with TRBJ2-1; TRBD2 aligns across 7 bases. The ends lost 10 bases at V and 1 base at J; junction bases unmatched: 0. The CDR3 totals 12 residues. Germline CDR1 and CDR2: KGHDR and SFDVKD. Here the CDR3 DNA reads TGTGCCACGCGGGGGTCCTACAATGAGCAGTTCTTC. Its protein is CATRGSYNEQFF.

This rearrangement joins TRBV6-5 to TRBJ1-1; D is possibly TRBD1 (6 bases). Germline CDR1 and CDR2: MNHEY and SVGAGI. V gave up 7 bases and J gave up 3 bases, with 12 bases separating them. The CDR3 spans 13 residues. CDR3 bases: TGTGCCAGCATGTGGGGGCCGCACACTGAAGCTTTCTTT. Protein: CASMWGPHTEAFF.

The chain recombines TRBV19 with TRBJ2-7, with TRBD1 matching over 8 bases. This CDR3 is built from 17 residues. Germline values: CDR1 LNHDA, CDR2 SQIVND (reference sequence). V trimming: 0 bases; J trimming: 7 bases; junction bases outside the gene matches: 14. The CDR3 DNA reads as TGTGCCAGTAGTATAGATCTTGCGGGCAGGGGGCGCGATGAGCAGTACTTC. Amino acid sequence: CASSIDLAGRGRDEQYF.

A few counts support this clone. The chain links TRBV19 to TRBJ2-7; 7 bases fit TRBD1. V gave up 5 bases and J gave up 5 bases; unmatched junction bases: 9. Germline lookup yields CDR1 LNHDA and CDR2 SQIVND (reference sequence). The CDR3 has 14 residues. The CDR3 coding sequence is TGTGCCAGTAGTCCCCCCGGGACAGCCGACGAGCAGTACTTC. It translates to CASSPPGTADEQYF.

J is TRBJ1-1 and V is TRBV5-1; possible D gene TRBD1, 6 bases. Trimming removed 0 bases at V and 0 bases at J, with 12 bases between. Germline lookup yields CDR1 SGHRS and CDR2 YFSETQ. The CDR3 has 16 residues. CDR3 coding DNA: TGCGCCAGCAGCTTGGGACAGGACAGTCTGAACACTGAAGCTTTCTTT. Its protein product is CASSLGQDSLNTEAFF.

The rearrangement joins TRBV4-1 to TRBJ2-1; 8 bases are shared with TRBD2. J lost 4 bases, V lost 4 bases, and 6 bases had no gene match. The CDR3 covers 15 residues. Germline lookup yields CDR1 MGHRA and CDR2 YSYEKL. Here the CDR3 DNA reads TGCGCCAGCAGCCTAATAGCGGGGCCTTACAATGAGCAGTTCTTC. Translating gives CASSLIAGPYNEQFF.

The V gene is TRBV9, the J gene TRBJ2-3, with TRBD2 matching 7 bases. V dropped 5 bases and J dropped 0; count of bases not matched to a gene: 6. Germline-derived CDR1 and CDR2 are SGDLS and YYNGEE. The CDR3 is made up of 15 amino acids. Written as DNA, the CDR3 is TGTGCCAGCAGTAGGGGAGGGGAGAGCACAGATACGCAGTATTTT. It translates to CASSRGGESTDTQYF.

The V gene is TRBV13, the J gene TRBJ1-2; D is unresolved. The CDR3 runs to 17 residues. Trimming removed 2 bases from V and 7 bases from J, with 23 bases in between. Germline CDR1 reads PRHDT; CDR2 reads FYEKMQ (reference sequence). The CDR3: CASSLRFPTRGSIGYTF. As DNA, the CDR3 is TGTGCCAGCAGCTTACGTTTCCCCACGCGAGGTTCCATTGGCTACACCTTC.

The genes are TRBV7-3 and TRBJ2-2; the D gene is possibly TRBD1 (6 bases). Trimming removed 5 bases from V and 0 bases from J, with 13 bases in between. Germline loops: CDR1 SGHTA, CDR2 FQGTGA. The CDR3 consists of 16 residues. The CDR3 sequence: CASSGKGTTNTGELFF. The CDR3 coding sequence is TGTGCCAGCAGCGGAAAGGGGACAACGAACACCGGGGAGCTGTTTTTT. The whole variable domain, remainder taken from reference TRBV7-3 and TRBJ2-2, is GAGVSQTPSNKVTEKGKYVELRCDPISGHTALYWYRQSLGQGPEFLIYFQGTGAADDSGLPNDRFFAVRPEGSVSTLKIQRTERGDSAVYLCASSGKGTTNTGELFFGEGSRLTVL.

The chain employs TRBV18 and TRBJ1-1; 9 nucleotides align to TRBD1. The germline V gene has CDR1 KGHSH and CDR2 LQKENI. This CDR3 has 16 amino acids. V trimming: 3 bases; J trimming: 0 bases; junction bases outside the gene matches: 5. CDR3 in DNA: TGTGCCAGCTCACCGGACAGGGGCGGAGTGAACACTGAAGCTTTCTTT. Translating it yields CASSPDRGGVNTEAFF.

V gene TRBV3-1 (or the pseudogene TRBV3-2) combines with J gene TRBJ1-2; possibly TRBD1 for D (6 bases). Between the trimmed V and J ends, which lost 4 bases and 2 bases, there was a span of 23 bases. The V gene's germline CDR1 is LGHDT and CDR2 YNNKEL (reference sequence). This CDR3 has 18 residues. Written as DNA, the CDR3 is TGTGCCAGCAGCCGCATGGCCCTTACGGGGACATACAACTATGGCTACACCTTC. It codes for CASSRMALTGTYNYGYTF.